These 5 T cell receptor beta chains share one sample of origin, sequenced in a study of blood T cell repertoires in COVID-19. Method: immunoSEQ multiplex PCR; TCRdb's copy keeps in-frame clones and lacks some. The profile shows under 200,000 clones, 86% of them singletons. The sequenced sample consisted of peripheral blood. Source of these receptors: a woman in her 70s with acute or convalescent COVID-19.

This chain links TRBV5-8 with TRBJ1-2; D is possibly TRBD1 (6 bases). V lost 4 bases, J lost 5 bases, and 12 bases lay in between. CDR3 length: 13 amino acids. Germline lookup yields CDR1 SGHTS and CDR2 YDEGEE. The CDR3 bases are TGTGCCAGCAGCATGACAGGTTATTATGGCTACACCTTC. Protein product: CASSMTGYYGYTF.

The V call is TRBV6-5, the J call TRBJ2-2; a weak D match, TRBD1 (5 bases). This CDR3 has 13 residues. The ends were cut back, 0 bases at V and 6 bases at J, with 5 bases in the middle. The germline V gene encodes CDR1 MNHEY and CDR2 SVGAGI. CDR3 nucleotide sequence: TGTGCCAGCAGTTACTCCAGGGCCGGGGAGCTGTTTTTT. Encoded protein: CASSYSRAGELFF.

This clone was detected only a few times. J is TRBJ1-6 and V is TRBV10-3; a possible D gene is TRBD1 (6 bases). CDR1 is ENHRY and CDR2 is SYGVKD in the germline V gene. V was pared by 2 bases and J by 10 bases, with 12 bases between. The CDR3 covers 14 residues. The CDR3 loop is CAISEGRGSSPLHF. For the CDR3, the DNA is TGTGCCATCAGTGAGGGGAGGGGGAGCTCACCCCTCCACTTT.

V and J are TRBV5-6 and TRBJ2-5; 9 bases align to TRBD2. CDR3 length: 15 residues. Trimming cost V 7 bases and J 4 bases; bases outside gene matches: 11. In germline, CDR1 is SGHDT, CDR2 YYEEEE. The CDR3 spells CASGLEGSGRETQYF. The CDR3 DNA reads TGTGCCAGCGGACTCGAGGGTAGCGGGAGAGAGACCCAGTACTTC.

The rearrangement links TRBV7-8 to TRBJ1-5, with 7 positions matching TRBD1. CDR1 SGHVS and CDR2 FQNEAQ come from the germline V gene. This CDR3 has 16 amino acids. Unmatched junction bases numbered 14, after V lost 5 bases and J lost 7 bases. CDR3 coding DNA: TGTGCCAGCAGCCCTTCAATAAACAGGGGTGGGCAGCCCCAGCATTTT. Translating gives CASSPSINRGGQPQHF.